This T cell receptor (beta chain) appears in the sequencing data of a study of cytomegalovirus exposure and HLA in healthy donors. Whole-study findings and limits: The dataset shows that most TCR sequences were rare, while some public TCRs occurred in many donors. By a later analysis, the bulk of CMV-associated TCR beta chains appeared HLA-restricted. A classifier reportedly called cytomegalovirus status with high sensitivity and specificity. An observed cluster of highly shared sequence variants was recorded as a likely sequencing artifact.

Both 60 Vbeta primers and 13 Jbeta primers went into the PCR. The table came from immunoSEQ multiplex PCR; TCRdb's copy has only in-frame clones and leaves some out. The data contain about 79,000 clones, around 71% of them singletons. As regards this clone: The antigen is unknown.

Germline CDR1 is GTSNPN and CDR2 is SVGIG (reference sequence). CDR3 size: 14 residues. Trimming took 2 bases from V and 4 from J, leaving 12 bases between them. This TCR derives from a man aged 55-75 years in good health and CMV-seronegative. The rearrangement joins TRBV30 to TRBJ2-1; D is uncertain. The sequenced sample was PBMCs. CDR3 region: CAWSTSTPYNEQFF. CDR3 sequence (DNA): TGTGCCTGGAGTACGTCGACACCGTACAATGAGCAGTTCTTC.